Here is one TCR beta chain with its context. Antigen: not known. This record belongs to a study of shared clonotypes between healthy human individuals. Study-wide background: The people who gave samples were a couple of women and a few men aged 18 to 49. Study observations and caveats: Depth of sequencing was expected to influence donor clonotype sharing.

Authors' data handling: Junction-only immunoSEQ data arrived without quality scores, meaning filtering differed. Some clones are missing from TCRdb's copy, which holds only in-frame ones; the method was immunoSEQ multiplex PCR. The V and J calls and clone size were taken over from that table, and D and trimming were inferred from the DNA. Of under 600,000 clones in the sample, about 96% were seen once. Germline V gives CDR1 SGHAT, CDR2 FQNNGV. The CDR3 runs to 15 residues. J gave up 4 bases and V 5 bases, and 5 bases lay outside the gene matches. Sequencing input: naive CD4+ T cells sorted from blood. Sample subset: CD45RA+ positively selected. This TCR was sampled from a woman under 40 in good health. The chain has TRBV11-2 and TRBJ2-1, with TRBD1 matching over 10 bases. CDR3 amino acids: CASSAGTGAYNEQFF. CDR3 nucleotide sequence: TGTGCCAGCAGCGCCGGGACAGGGGCATACAATGAGCAGTTCTTC.